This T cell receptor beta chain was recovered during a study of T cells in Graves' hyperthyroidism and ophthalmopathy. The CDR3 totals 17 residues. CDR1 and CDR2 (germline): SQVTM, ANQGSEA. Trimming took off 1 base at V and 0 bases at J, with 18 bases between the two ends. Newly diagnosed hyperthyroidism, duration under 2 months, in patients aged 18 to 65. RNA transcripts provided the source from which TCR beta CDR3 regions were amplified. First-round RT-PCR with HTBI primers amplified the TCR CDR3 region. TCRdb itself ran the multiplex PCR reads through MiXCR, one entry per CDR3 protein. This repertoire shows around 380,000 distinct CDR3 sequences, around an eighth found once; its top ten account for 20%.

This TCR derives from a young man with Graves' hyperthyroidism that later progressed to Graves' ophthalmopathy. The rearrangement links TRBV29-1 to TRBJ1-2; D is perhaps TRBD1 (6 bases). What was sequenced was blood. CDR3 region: CSVEGIRGHPANYGYTF. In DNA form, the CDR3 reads TGCAGCGTTGAAGGTATCAGGGGCCACCCCGCTAACTATGGCTACACCTTC. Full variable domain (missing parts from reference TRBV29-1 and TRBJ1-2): SAVISQKPSRDICQRGTSLTIQCQVDSQVTMMFWYRQQPGQSLTLIATANQGSEATYESGFVIDKFPISRPNLTFSTLTVSNMSPEDSSIYLCSVEGIRGHPANYGYTFGSGTRLTVV.